This T cell receptor beta chain derives from a study of cytomegalovirus exposure and HLA in healthy donors. 13 Jbeta primers and 60 Vbeta primers were used for the PCR. In the original workflow: Later work found around 72 million unique TCR beta chains, with some 11 million shared. Only in-frame clones appear in the TCRdb table, and some are missing; sequencing was by immunoSEQ multiplex PCR. That table supplies the V and J calls and clone size; D and trimming were determined from the DNA. Of about 230,000 clones listed, approximately 84% are singletons. Findings and caveats of the study: Later, TCR association rates were found to vary by HLA locus, highest for DRB1 and lowest for HLA-C.

On this clone: Its antigen is as yet unknown.

Germline CDR1 KGHSH, CDR2 LQKENI. Trimming took off 7 bases at V and 2 bases at J, with 8 bases between the two ends. This CDR3 spans 13 amino acids. The chain uses TRBV18 and TRBJ1-4, with D unclear. The origin of this receptor is a girl aged 2 to 10 in good health and CMV-seronegative. Sequenced input: PBMCs. CDR3 bases: TGTGCCAGCTGCGAGTTTACTAATGAAAAACTGTTTTTT. Amino acids: CASCEFTNEKLFF.